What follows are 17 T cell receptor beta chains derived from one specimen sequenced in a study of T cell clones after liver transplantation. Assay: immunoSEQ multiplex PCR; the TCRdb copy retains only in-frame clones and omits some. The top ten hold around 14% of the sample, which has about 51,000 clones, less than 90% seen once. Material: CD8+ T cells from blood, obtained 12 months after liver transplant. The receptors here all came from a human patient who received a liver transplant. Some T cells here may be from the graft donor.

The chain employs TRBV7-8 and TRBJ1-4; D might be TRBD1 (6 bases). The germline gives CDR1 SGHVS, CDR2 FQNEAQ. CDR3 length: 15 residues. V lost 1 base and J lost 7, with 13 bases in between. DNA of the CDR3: TGTGCCAGCAGCTTAGTAACAGGGCATTCTGAAAAACTGTTTTTT. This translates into CASSLVTGHSEKLFF.

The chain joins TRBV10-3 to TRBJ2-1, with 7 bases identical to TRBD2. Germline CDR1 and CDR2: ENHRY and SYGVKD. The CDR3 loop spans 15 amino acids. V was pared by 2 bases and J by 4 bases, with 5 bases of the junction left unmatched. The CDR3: CAISEGRELYNEQFF. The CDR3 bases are TGTGCCATCAGTGAGGGGCGGGAGTTATACAATGAGCAGTTCTTC.

CDR3 in DNA: TGTGCCAGTAGTCCATGGACAGGGGGCGGCGGGCGGTACTTC. Amino acid sequence: CASSPWTGGGGRYF. V usage is TRBV19 and J usage is TRBJ2-7, with TRBD1 matching over 11 bases. J lost 12 bases, V lost 5 bases, and 12 bases had no gene match. CDR1 LNHDA and CDR2 SQIVND come from the germline V gene (reference sequence). This CDR3 is built from 14 residues.

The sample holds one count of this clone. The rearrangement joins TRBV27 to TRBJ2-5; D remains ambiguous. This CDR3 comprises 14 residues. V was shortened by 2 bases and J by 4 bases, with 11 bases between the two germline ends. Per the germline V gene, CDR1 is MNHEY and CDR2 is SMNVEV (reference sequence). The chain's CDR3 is CASSLTAVGETQYF. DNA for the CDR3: TGTGCCAGCAGTTTAACGGCAGTCGGAGAGACCCAGTACTTC.

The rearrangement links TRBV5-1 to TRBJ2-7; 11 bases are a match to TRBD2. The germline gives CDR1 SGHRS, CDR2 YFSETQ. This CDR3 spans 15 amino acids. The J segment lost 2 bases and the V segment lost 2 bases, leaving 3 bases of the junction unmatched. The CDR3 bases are TGCGCCAGCAGCTTCGGGACTAGCGGCGCCTACGAGCAGTACTTC. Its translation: CASSFGTSGAYEQYF.

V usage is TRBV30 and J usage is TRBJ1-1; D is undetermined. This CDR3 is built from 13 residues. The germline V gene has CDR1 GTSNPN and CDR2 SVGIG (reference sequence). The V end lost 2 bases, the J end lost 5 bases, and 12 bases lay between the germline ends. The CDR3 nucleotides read TGTGCCTGGAGTCCCCCTCCTGGAACTGAAGCTTTCTTT. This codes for CAWSPPPGTEAFF.

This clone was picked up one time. The CDR3 here is CASSQELATGDNEQFF. CDR3 sequence (DNA): TGTGCCAGCAGCCAAGAATTGGCGACAGGGGACAATGAGCAGTTCTTC. The rearrangement uses TRBV14 and TRBJ2-1; 8 bases are shared with TRBD1. CDR3 length: 16 amino acids. Per the germline V gene, CDR1 is SGHDN and CDR2 is FVKESK. V lost 0 bases to trimming and J lost 5 bases; unmatched junction nucleotides: 6.

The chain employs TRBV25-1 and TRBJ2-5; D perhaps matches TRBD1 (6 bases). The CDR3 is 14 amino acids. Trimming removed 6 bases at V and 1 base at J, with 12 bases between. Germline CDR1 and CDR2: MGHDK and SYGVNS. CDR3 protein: CASRPLDSQETQYF. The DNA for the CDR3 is TGTGCCAGCAGACCCCTGGACAGCCAAGAGACCCAGTACTTC.

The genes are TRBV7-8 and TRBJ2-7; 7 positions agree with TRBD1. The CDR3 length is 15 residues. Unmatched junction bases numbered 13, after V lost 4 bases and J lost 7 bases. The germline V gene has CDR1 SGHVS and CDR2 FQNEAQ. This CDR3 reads CASSSYSDRAGEQYF. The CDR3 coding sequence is TGTGCCAGCAGCTCCTACTCTGACAGGGCGGGTGAGCAGTACTTC.

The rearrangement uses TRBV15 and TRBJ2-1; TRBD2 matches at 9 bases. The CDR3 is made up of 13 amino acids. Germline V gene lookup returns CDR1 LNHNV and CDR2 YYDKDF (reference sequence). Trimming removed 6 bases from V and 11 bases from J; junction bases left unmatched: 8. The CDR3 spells CATSYSSGNQQFF. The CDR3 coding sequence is TGTGCCACCAGTTATTCTAGCGGGAACCAGCAGTTCTTC.

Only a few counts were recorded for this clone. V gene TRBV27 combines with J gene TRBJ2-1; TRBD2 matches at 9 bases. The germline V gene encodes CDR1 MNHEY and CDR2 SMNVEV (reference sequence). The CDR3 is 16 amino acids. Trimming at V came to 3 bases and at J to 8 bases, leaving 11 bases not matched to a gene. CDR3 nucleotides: TGTGCCAGCAGTTTCCCGGGGCGGGAGGGCCGCGATGAGCAGTTCTTC. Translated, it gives CASSFPGREGRDEQFF.

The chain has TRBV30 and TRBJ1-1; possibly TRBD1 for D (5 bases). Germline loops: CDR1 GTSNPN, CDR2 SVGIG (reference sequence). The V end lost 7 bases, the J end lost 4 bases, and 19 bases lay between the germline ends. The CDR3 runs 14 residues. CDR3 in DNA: TGTGCCTCCCCTGGGGCAGGCGGGCGCACTGAAGCTTTCTTT. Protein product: CASPGAGGRTEAFF.

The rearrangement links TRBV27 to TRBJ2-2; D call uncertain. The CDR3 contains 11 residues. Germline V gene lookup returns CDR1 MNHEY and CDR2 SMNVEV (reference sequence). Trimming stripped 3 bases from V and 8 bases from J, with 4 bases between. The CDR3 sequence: CASSFGGELFF. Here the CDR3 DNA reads TGTGCCAGCAGTTTCGGGGGGGAGCTGTTTTTT.

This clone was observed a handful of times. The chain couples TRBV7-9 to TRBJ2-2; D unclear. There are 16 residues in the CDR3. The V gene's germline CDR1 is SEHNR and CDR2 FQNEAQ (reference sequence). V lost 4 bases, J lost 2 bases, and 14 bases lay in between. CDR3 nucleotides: TGTGCCAGCAGCTCCCCCCTAGGCGGTAACACCGGGGAGCTGTTTTTT. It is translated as CASSSPLGGNTGELFF.

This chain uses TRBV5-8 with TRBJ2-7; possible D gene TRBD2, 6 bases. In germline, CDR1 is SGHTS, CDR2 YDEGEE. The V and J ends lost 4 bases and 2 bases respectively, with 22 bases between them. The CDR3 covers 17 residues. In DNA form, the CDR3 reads TGTGCCAGCAGCCCCCGGGGGTGGAGCGGTTTCGCCTACGAGCAGTACTTC. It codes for CASSPRGWSGFAYEQYF.

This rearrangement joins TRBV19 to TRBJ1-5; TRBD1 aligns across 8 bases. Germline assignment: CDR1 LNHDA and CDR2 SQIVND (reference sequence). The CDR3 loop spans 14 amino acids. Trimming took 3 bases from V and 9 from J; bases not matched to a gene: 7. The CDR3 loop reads CASSIDRGLWPQHF. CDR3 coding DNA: TGTGCCAGTAGTATTGACAGGGGCCTCTGGCCCCAGCATTTT.

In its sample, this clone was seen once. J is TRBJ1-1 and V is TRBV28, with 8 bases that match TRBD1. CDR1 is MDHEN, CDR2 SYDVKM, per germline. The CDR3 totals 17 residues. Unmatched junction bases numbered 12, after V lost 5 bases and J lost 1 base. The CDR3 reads CASSPRFGGQANTEAFF. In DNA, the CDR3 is TGTGCCAGCAGTCCCAGGTTTGGGGGACAGGCGAACACTGAAGCTTTCTTT.